This TCR beta chain was sequenced for a study of T cell responses to AZD1222 COVID-19 vaccine. Notes on this clone: The antigen remains undetermined.

Profiled with immunoSEQ multiplex PCR; TCRdb holds only in-frame clones, not every one. The table includes 150,000 to 200,000 clones, about 90% detected once. The study, taken as a whole, reports: Spike was spanned by vaccine-associated CD4 TCRs, with dominance at 160-218 and 743-854. At baseline, just 5 or 6 AZD1222 recipients tested seropositive. The peak T cell response came first, and repertoires were sampled only after it. It should be noted that donors were predominantly white British and more often female, and clonal diversity was possibly underestimated.

CDR1 and CDR2 from the germline V gene are KGHSH and LQKENI. V lost 2 bases, J lost 0 bases, and 3 bases stayed unmatched. CDR3 length equals 15 residues. This material consisted of peripheral blood, taken 28 days after the second AZD1222 dose. The sequence was collected from an adult who received the AZD1222 COVID-19 vaccine. The V call is TRBV18, the J call TRBJ1-2; TRBD1 aligns across 7 bases. The CDR3 nucleotides read TGTGCCAGCTCACCAGGGGACAGACCTAACTATGGCTACACCTTC. The encoded protein is CASSPGDRPNYGYTF.